This is a list of T cell receptor beta chains from one sample in a study of blood T cell repertoires in COVID-19. Clones were read by immunoSEQ multiplex PCR, and TCRdb kept only the in-frame ones, dropping some. This sample has under 250,000 clones; approximately 87% occur once, and the top ten carry approximately 2.6%. Input material: peripheral blood. The receptors originated from a woman in her seventies with active or convalescent COVID-19. Each CDR3 is given with its conserved first and last residue.

>13|TRBV12-3/TRBV12-4|TRBJ2-5
CASSAGAGETQYF
>13|TRBV5-6|TRBJ2-7
CASSFPGRGEQYF
>17|TRBV5-1|TRBJ1-1
CASSLVPLGGQGLWAFF
>12|TRBV5-5|TRBJ1-3
CASSFMGQAIYF
>16|TRBV5-1|TRBJ2-5
CASSSAGSGGRETQYF
>12|TRBV30|TRBJ2-7
CATGLADYEQYF
>15|TRBV7-9|TRBJ1-3
CASSLALSAGNTIYF
>15|TRBV9|TRBJ1-6
CASSAGRAVNSPLHF
>13|TRBV7-2|TRBJ1-2
CASSLEGIYGYTF
>17|TRBV19|TRBJ1-5
CASSRTDRLWGNQPQHF
>16|TRBV6-5|TRBJ2-1
CASSYSLAGLYNEQFF
>13|TRBV11-2|TRBJ2-3
CASSWTGLDTQYF
>16|TRBV18|TRBJ2-7
CASSARTGGDPREQYF
>17|TRBV18|TRBJ1-3
CASSPPAGLSSGNTIYF
>16|TRBV19|TRBJ2-3
CASRNGEGKLPDTQYF
>17|TRBV15|TRBJ1-2
CATSRGGDVEGAKGYTF
>16|TRBV2|TRBJ1-6
CAIPGPGSISNSPLHF
>14|TRBV6-6|TRBJ1-4
CASSYSAGNEKLFF
>15|TRBV18|TRBJ1-5
CASSLQGGSNQPQHF
>15|TRBV30|TRBJ2-2
CACGTALGNTGELFF
>14|TRBV19|TRBJ2-7
CASSSYRGSYEQYF
>16|TRBV4-2|TRBJ2-5
CASSRTGGPLGETQYF
>14|TRBV6-1|TRBJ1-6
CASSEVRGNSPLHF
>15|TRBV7-2|TRBJ2-3
CASSFSGGNTDTQYF
>15|TRBV5-4|TRBJ2-3
CASSFAGVSADTQYF
>16|TRBV3-1/TRBV3-2|TRBJ2-1
CASSQEMTRTYNEQFF
>13|TRBV5-4|TRBJ1-1
CASSSGQNTEAFF
>15|TRBV19|TRBJ1-1
CASNTRQGQNTEAFF
>12|TRBV14|TRBJ2-1
CASSQPGGAQFF
>14|TRBV2|TRBJ1-5
CASSVLGGDQPQHF
>15|TRBV11-3|TRBJ2-5
CASSLGEGPQETQYF
>14|TRBV2|TRBJ1-5
CASSDKDRVQPQHF
>14|TRBV30|TRBJ2-7
CAWSGTGYPYEQYF
>15|TRBV7-2|TRBJ2-3
CASSLRGGAADTQYF
>14|TRBV3-1/TRBV3-2|TRBJ2-7
CASSRTGDGVEQYF
>16|TRBV5-6|TRBJ2-1
CASSLGLAGWYNEQFF
>11|TRBV3-1/TRBV3-2|TRBJ2-4
CASSYINIQYF
>12|TRBV28|TRBJ2-1
CASSSNMEAQFF
>15|TRBV2|TRBJ2-1
CASSDQGTHYNEQFF